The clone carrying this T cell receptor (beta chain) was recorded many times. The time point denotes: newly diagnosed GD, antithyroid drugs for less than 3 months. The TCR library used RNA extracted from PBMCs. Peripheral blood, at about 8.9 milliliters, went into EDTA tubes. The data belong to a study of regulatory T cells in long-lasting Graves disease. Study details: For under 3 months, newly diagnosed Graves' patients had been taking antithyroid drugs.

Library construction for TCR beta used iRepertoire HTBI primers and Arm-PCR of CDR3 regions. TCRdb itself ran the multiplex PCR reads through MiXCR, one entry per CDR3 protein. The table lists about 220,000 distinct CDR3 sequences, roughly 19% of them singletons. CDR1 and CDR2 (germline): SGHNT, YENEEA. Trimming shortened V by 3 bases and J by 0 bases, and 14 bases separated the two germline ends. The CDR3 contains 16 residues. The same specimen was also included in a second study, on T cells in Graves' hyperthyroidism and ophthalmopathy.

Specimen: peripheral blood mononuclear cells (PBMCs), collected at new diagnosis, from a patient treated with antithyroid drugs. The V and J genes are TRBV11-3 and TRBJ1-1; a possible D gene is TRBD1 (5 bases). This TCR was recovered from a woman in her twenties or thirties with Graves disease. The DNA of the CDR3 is TGTGCCAGCAGCTTCGGGCGCTGGGGGATGAACACTGAAGCTTTCTTT. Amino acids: CASSFGRWGMNTEAFF.